This TCR beta chain originates from a study of blood T cell repertoires in COVID-19. About the research overall: Acute-phase and convalescent COVID-19 samples originated in the United States, Italy and Spain. Sample material is recorded as cDNA or gDNA derived from T cells, B-cell-depleted T cells, or PBMCs.

Per the study methods: Using reference gene primer amplification, nucleated cell counts were estimated. TCRdb's copy holds only in-frame clones and misses some; the assay was immunoSEQ multiplex PCR. The V and J calls and clone size come from that table; D and trimming were worked out from the DNA. In the table there are more than 30,000 clones, about 94% of which are singletons. CDR3 size: 16 residues. V gave up 5 bases and J gave up 4 bases, with 17 bases separating them. Per germline, CDR1 SGHTA and CDR2 FQGNSA. In this sample, this clone turned up once. The rearrangement links TRBV7-2 to TRBJ2-2, with D possibly being TRBD1 (6 bases). This clonotype originated in a human donor with active COVID-19. The donor label of this sample is uncertain. Sequenced sample: peripheral blood. The CDR3 sequence: CASSRPGDKGTGELFF. In nucleotides, the CDR3 is TGTGCCAGCAGCAGGCCAGGGGATAAGGGCACCGGGGAGCTGTTTTTT.